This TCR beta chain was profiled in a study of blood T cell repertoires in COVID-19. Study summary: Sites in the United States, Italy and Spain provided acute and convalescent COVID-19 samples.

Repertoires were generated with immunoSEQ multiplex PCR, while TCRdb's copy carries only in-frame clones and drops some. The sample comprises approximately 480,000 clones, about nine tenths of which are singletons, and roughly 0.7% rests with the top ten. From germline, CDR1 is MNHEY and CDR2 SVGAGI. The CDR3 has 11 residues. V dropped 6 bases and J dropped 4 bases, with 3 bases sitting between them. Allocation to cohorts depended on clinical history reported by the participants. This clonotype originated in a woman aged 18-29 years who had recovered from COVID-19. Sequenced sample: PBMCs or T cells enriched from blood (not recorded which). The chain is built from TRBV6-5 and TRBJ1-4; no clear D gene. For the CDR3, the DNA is TGTGCCAGCAGCCTTAATGAAAAACTGTTTTTT. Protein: CASSLNEKLFF.